The 12 T cell receptor beta chains listed next were all sequenced from one sample in a study of blood T cell repertoires in COVID-19. Only in-frame clones appear in the TCRdb table, and some are missing; sequencing was by immunoSEQ multiplex PCR. The table lists 39,000 or so clones, approximately 78% of them singletons, with 9% to 10% in the top ten. The sequenced sample was peripheral blood. The receptors were sampled from a man in his sixties in a cohort sampled during active COVID-19.

V gene TRBV6-1 combines with J gene TRBJ1-2, with D unclear. CDR1 and CDR2 (germline): MNHNS, SASEGT. V lost 2 bases, J lost 2 bases, and 9 bases lay in between. The CDR3 runs 14 residues. The CDR3 DNA sequence: TGTGCCAGCAGTGAAAGGACTCAGAACTATGGCTACACCTTC. Its translation: CASSERTQNYGYTF.

This clone was seen a handful of times. This CDR3 is CASSSGSQPQHF. CDR3 sequence (DNA): TGTGCCAGCAGTTCGGGGAGTCAGCCCCAGCATTTT. The chain couples TRBV28 to TRBJ1-5, with unresolved D. Germline-derived CDR1 and CDR2 are MDHEN and SYDVKM. V dropped 4 bases and J dropped 6 bases, with 7 bases sitting between them. CDR3 length: 12 residues.

This clone was detected only once. At one of its ends the junction is not consistent with the germline gene, which may arise from a read error. V and J are TRBV6-6 and TRBJ1-5; tentatively, D is TRBD1 (6 bases). Germline CDR1 MNHNY, CDR2 SVGAGI (reference sequence). CDR3 size: 13 residues. CDR3 sequence (DNA): TGCGCCTCATGGGGGGGCGGGGGAACGCCCCAGCATTTT. Its translation is CASWGGGGTPQHF.

The CDR3 sequence is CASTHTRDSYNEQFF. In DNA form, the CDR3 reads TGTGCCAGCACCCACACCCGGGACAGCTACAATGAGCAGTTCTTC. This chain connects TRBV2 to TRBJ2-1; 7 positions match TRBD1. CDR3 length: 15 amino acids. Germline V gene data show CDR1 as SNHLY and CDR2 as FYNNEI. With V trimmed by 7 bases and J by 3 bases, 9 bases remained unmatched.

This clone was seen a few times. The rearrangement uses TRBV5-1 and TRBJ2-5, with 7 bases fitting TRBD2. The CDR3 sequence is 13 residues long. Unmatched junction bases numbered 3, after V lost 4 bases and J lost 3 bases. Germline V gives CDR1 SGHRS, CDR2 YFSETQ. In nucleotides, the CDR3 is TGCGCCAGCAGCCGGGGACTAAAAGAGACCCAGTACTTC. It yields the protein CASSRGLKETQYF.

The chain combines TRBV19 with TRBJ2-1, with a tentative D call TRBD2 (5 bases). This CDR3 has 15 residues. CDR1 and CDR2 from the germline V gene are LNHDA and SQIVND (reference sequence). V lost 5 bases, J lost 3 bases, and 14 bases lay in between. CDR3 nucleotides: TGTGCCAGTAGTGCAGCGGTAGGAGGCTACAATGAGCAGTTCTTC. Amino acid sequence: CASSAAVGGYNEQFF. The whole variable domain, remainder taken from reference TRBV19 and TRBJ2-1, is DGGITQSPKYLFRKEGQNVTLSCEQNLNHDAMYWYRQDPGQGLRLIYYSQIVNDFQKGDIAEGYSVSREKKESFPLTVTSAQKNPTAFYLCASSAAVGGYNEQFFGPGTRLTVL.

The CDR3 reads CASSLDAEQTQYF. CDR3 bases: TGTGCCAGCAGCTTAGACGCGGAGCAGACCCAGTACTTC. This chain uses TRBV5-4 with TRBJ2-5, with D uncertain. The CDR3 has 13 amino acids. Germline CDR1 reads SGHNT; CDR2 reads YYREEE (reference sequence). Deletions cut 2 bases from V and 6 bases from J, with 11 bases between.

This chain joins TRBV12-5 and TRBJ2-6; no definite D call. Trimming removed 1 base at V and 1 base at J, with 11 bases between. Germline V gene sequence: CDR1 LGHNT, CDR2 FRNRAP. CDR3 size: 17 residues. CDR3 protein: CASGLDSSLSGANVLTF. CDR3 DNA: TGTGCTAGTGGTTTGGACAGCAGCTTATCTGGGGCCAACGTCCTGACTTTC.

The V and J genes are TRBV28 and TRBJ1-5, with 7 bases lining up with TRBD1. Trimming removed 6 bases from V and 1 base from J; junction bases left unmatched: 6. Germline CDR1 MDHEN, CDR2 SYDVKM. This CDR3 comprises 15 residues. The CDR3 reads CASRLQGRSNQPQHF. As DNA, the CDR3 is TGTGCCAGCAGACTACAGGGGAGGAGCAATCAGCCCCAGCATTTT.

As regards this clone: One junction end does not reproduce the germline sequence, and a read error may be involved. The V and J genes are TRBV24-1 and TRBJ2-5, with 8 bases matching TRBD2. Germline V gene data show CDR1 as KGHDR and CDR2 as SFDVKD. The CDR3 extends over 17 amino acids. In DNA form, the CDR3 reads TGTGCCACCAGTGATCCGAGCGGGGGACTACGCCAAGGGACCCAGTACTTC. Its protein is CATSDPSGGLRQGTQYF.

The V and J genes are TRBV3-1 (or the pseudogene TRBV3-2) and TRBJ2-7; the match to TRBD2 covers 8 bases. V lost 1 base to trimming and J lost 5 bases; unmatched junction nucleotides: 10. Germline assignment: CDR1 LGHDT and CDR2 YNNKEL (reference sequence). There are 16 residues in the CDR3. This CDR3 is CASSQAEGWTSNEQYF. The CDR3, as DNA: TGTGCCAGCAGCCAAGCCGAAGGGTGGACTAGCAACGAGCAGTACTTC.

This chain uses TRBV7-6 with TRBJ2-6; maybe TRBD1 (6 bases). From germline, CDR1 is SGHVS and CDR2 FNYEAQ. The CDR3 runs 15 residues. V lost 5 bases to trimming and J lost 2 bases, with 10 bases between them. Here the CDR3 reads CASSDGQTGANVLTF. CDR3 bases: TGTGCCAGCAGCGATGGACAGACTGGGGCCAACGTCCTGACTTTC.